This TCR beta chain emerged from a study of CD8+ T cells in alopecia areata. Study-wide context: Treatment ran 6 to 18 months, with 6 months of follow-up afterward.

Treatment reported: oral pan-JAK inhibitor, 5-10 mg twice daily. A word on this clone: The antigen is unknown.

Overall study findings and caveats: Scalp and blood samples kept many expanded lesional clones throughout tofacitinib. Expanded CD8+ clones among the top 100, and scalp clonality, were significantly decreased by tofacitinib. Affected lesional scalp, above all in alopecia totalis/universalis, was more clonal than normal scalp.

cDNA serving as the sequencing template came from extracted, reverse transcribed RNA. Repertoires were generated with immunoSEQ multiplex PCR, while TCRdb's copy carries only in-frame clones and drops some. The sample shows about 110,000 clones, approximately 55% of them seen only once. CDR1 is SGHAT, CDR2 FQNNGV, per germline. The CDR3 runs to 13 residues. V gave up 4 bases and J gave up 4 bases, with 10 bases separating them. The input for sequencing was CD4+ T cells sorted from blood, taken at week 24, from a patient treated with tofacitinib. This sequence joins TRBV11-2 and TRBJ1-1; TRBD1 might be the D (5 bases). The receptor's source is a human donor with alopecia areata. The CDR3 loop reads CASSSQGATEAFF. The CDR3 DNA sequence: TGTGCCAGCAGCTCTCAAGGGGCCACTGAAGCTTTCTTT.